Given below is one TCR beta chain in context. Its antigen is currently not known. No clone much larger than this one lies a single base away; base qualities are absent. The entry originates in a study of blood T cell repertoires in COVID-19 (dated by TCRdb to 2018 to 2021). Context from the whole study: The collaborator samples originated in the United States, Italy and Spain and spanned the acute and convalescent phases of COVID-19. The material from the prospective study consisted of cDNA or gDNA derived from T cells, B-cell-depleted T cells, or PBMCs. The dataset comprised deeply sampled blood TCRbeta repertoires from subjects exposed to, actively infected with, or recovered from COVID-19. The repertoires were made available in a free public database intended to serve as a resource for research on the immune response to SARS-CoV-2. Samples came from the ongoing ImmuneRACE study (first 160 participants) plus 1,254 subjects from 6 global collaborators. The sample metadata nearly always contained a de-identified subject ID, COVID-19 status, age in years and sex. Where available, HLA class I and class II types were obtained from metadata supplied by the sample provider rather than from assay-based typing.

Collaborating institutions collected whole blood in K2EDTA tubes following their own protocols. For TCRbeta analysis, collaborator samples were shipped as frozen whole blood, as isolated PBMCs, or as DNA extracted from either sample type. TCRbeta CDR3 regions were amplified from genomic DNA using the immunoSEQ Assay, a bias-controlled multiplex PCR. The authors' analysis ran thus. The number of nucleated cells in each sample was estimated from the amplification of reference gene primers within the assay. Sequence reads were collapsed and filtered to measure the absolute abundance of every unique TCRbeta CDR3 rearrangement. Productive Simpson clonality was computed per sample as the square root of Simpson's diversity index over productive rearrangements. This immuneACCESS table, as held by TCRdb, lists in-frame sequences with V and J called but not all clones. Of the missing ones, under half trace to an unresolved V gene in checked studies; the others have no known cause. That table supplies the V and J calls and clone size; D and trimming were determined from the DNA. The sample records more than 60,000 clones, under 95% of which are singletons. Roughly 15% of the sample comes from the top ten.

CDR1 SGHDT and CDR2 YYEEEE are derived from the germline V gene. Ends trimmed: V by 4 bases, J by 2 bases; bases unmatched to a gene: 13. Including the terminal cysteine and phenylalanine, the CDR3 comprises 18 residues. The retained sequence is limited to the CDR3, 54 bases, with the frame set at the first base. On the study overall, not on this receptor specifically: Clinical and demographic metadata were provided uncurated, with the amount varying by source and participant.

The specimen was peripheral blood. The rearrangement joined TRBV5-6 to TRBJ1-3; TRBD1 lines up with 9 middle nucleotides. The source is a woman older than 75 with active or convalescent COVID-19. The bases read TGTGCCAGCAGCCTATGGGGGCCTTGGACAGGGGCTGGAAACACCATATATTTT. This gives the protein CASSLWGPWTGAGNTIYF.